This passage covers 28 T cell receptor beta chains from one sample sequenced in a study of beta chain features in type 1 diabetes. For these TCRs, the target antigens are not known. Broader study findings: All four CD4+ subsets of Type 1 diabetes patients contained TCRB CDR3s that were moderately but significantly shorter.

Reverse transcribing all isolated RNA meant expressed TCRB transcripts were sequenced. The table came from immunoSEQ multiplex PCR; TCRdb's copy has only in-frame clones and leaves some out. This sample has under 350,000 clones, with about 24% found just once. Sequencing was performed on naive CD4+ T cells from blood. These receptors all stem from a woman aged 25 to 39 with type 1 diabetes.

This clone was observed a handful of times. CDR3 DNA sequence: TGCGCCAGCAGCACCCCTCAAACAGGGCCTGGCTACACCTTC. As protein: CASSTPQTGPGYTF. The gene calls are TRBV5-1 and TRBJ1-2; maybe TRBD1 (6 bases). The ends were cut back, 4 bases at V and 7 bases at J, with 17 bases in the middle. The CDR3 is made up of 14 amino acids. Germline lookup yields CDR1 SGHRS and CDR2 YFSETQ. Looking up the rest from reference TRBV5-1 and TRBJ1-2 gives the full variable domain: KAGVTQTPRYLIKTRGQQVTLSCSPISGHRSVSWYQQTPGQGLQFLFEYFSETQRNKGNFPGRFSGRQFSNSRSEMNVSTLELGDSALYLCASSTPQTGPGYTFGSGTRLTVV.

The rearrangement joins TRBV7-9 to TRBJ2-5, with D maybe TRBD2 (6 bases). Trimming left V 0 bases short and J 2 bases short, with 7 bases between. Germline V lookup: CDR1 SEHNR, CDR2 FQNEAQ (reference sequence). The CDR3 consists of 14 residues. This CDR3 reads CASSLAAGQETQYF. The CDR3 nucleotides are TGTGCCAGCAGCTTAGCGGCGGGGCAAGAGACCCAGTACTTC.

The rearrangement joins TRBV10-1 to TRBJ2-5, with a weak D call TRBD1 (5 bases). V lost 3 bases and J 4 bases, leaving 9 bases between the germline ends. This CDR3 spans 13 amino acids. From germline, CDR1 is WNHNN and CDR2 SYGVQD (reference sequence). The CDR3 DNA sequence: TGCGCCAGCAGTGACAGGGTGGGAGAGACCCAGTACTTC. The encoded protein is CASSDRVGETQYF.

The gene calls are TRBV25-1 and TRBJ2-4; possible D gene TRBD2, 6 bases. The CDR3 is 13 residues long. Trimming cost V 6 bases and J 2 bases, with 8 bases left between them. Germline V lookup: CDR1 MGHDK, CDR2 SYGVNS. In DNA form, the CDR3 reads TGTGCCAGCAGAGCGGGTTCCAAAAACATTCAGTACTTC. Residues: CASRAGSKNIQYF.

This clone was counted between two and nine times. The V call is TRBV29-1, the J call TRBJ2-1, with unresolved D. Trimming took 3 bases from V and 6 from J, leaving 9 bases between them. CDR3 size: 12 residues. Germline CDR1 is SQVTM and CDR2 is ANQGSEA. This chain's CDR3 is CSVDVATNEQFF. The CDR3 bases are TGCAGCGTTGACGTGGCAACCAATGAGCAGTTCTTC.

This clone has just a few counts. This chain joins TRBV5-1 and TRBJ2-3, with 7 positions matching TRBD2. CDR3 length: 16 residues. CDR1 is SGHRS, CDR2 YFSETQ, per germline. The J segment lost 0 bases and the V segment lost 5 bases, leaving 9 bases of the junction unmatched. DNA for the CDR3: TGCGCCAGCAGGCCCCTAGCGGCCAGTAGCACAGATACGCAGTATTTT. This gives the protein CASRPLAASSTDTQYF.

The gene calls are TRBV4-2 and TRBJ2-2, with 8 bases that match TRBD1. Losses at the gene ends were 1 base for V and 7 bases for J; bases not matched to a gene: 5. Germline V gene data show CDR1 as LGHNA and CDR2 as YNFKEQ. The CDR3 length is 15 residues. CDR3: CASSQGTGFDGELFF. The CDR3 region has the DNA TGTGCCAGCAGCCAAGGGACAGGGTTCGACGGGGAGCTGTTTTTT.

This clone has just a few counts. The rearrangement links TRBV30 to TRBJ1-3; 7 nucleotides match TRBD1. Germline trimming cut 0 bases from V and 0 bases from J; bases unmatched to any gene: 17. CDR3 length: 20 amino acids. CDR1 is GTSNPN and CDR2 is SVGIG in the germline V gene (reference sequence). The DNA for the CDR3 is TGTGCCTGGAGTGTAGTAGGGTGGGAAGGGGGACAGAGCTCTGGAAACACCATATATTTT. It translates to CAWSVVGWEGGQSSGNTIYF.

This clone was picked up a small number of times. V is TRBV14 and J is TRBJ2-1; D is unclear. This CDR3 has 18 residues. With 1 base removed from V and 7 bases from J, the gap between germline ends came to 23 bases. Germline V lookup: CDR1 SGHDN, CDR2 FVKESK. The CDR3 DNA reads as TGTGCCAGCAGCCAAGCGGTTTGGGTCAGCGATAGAAAGAATGAGCAGTTCTTC. Its protein product is CASSQAVWVSDRKNEQFF.

The genes are TRBV9 and TRBJ2-2; D gene unclear. Germline lookup yields CDR1 SGDLS and CDR2 YYNGEE. The CDR3 contains 14 residues. Trimming left V 0 bases short and J 0 bases short, with 3 bases between. The CDR3 DNA sequence: TGTGCCAGCAGCGTAGTCACGAACACCGGGGAGCTGTTTTTT. This gives the protein CASSVVTNTGELFF.

The chain has TRBV7-9 and TRBJ1-1; possible D gene TRBD1, 6 bases. CDR1 and CDR2 (germline): SEHNR, FQNEAQ (reference sequence). Trimming cost V 0 bases and J 5 bases, with 10 bases left between them. The CDR3 totals 14 residues. The CDR3 here is CASSLAGGGTEAFF. As DNA, the CDR3 is TGTGCCAGCAGCTTAGCGGGAGGGGGGACTGAAGCTTTCTTT.

This clone occurred a few times. The V gene is TRBV5-1, the J gene TRBJ2-6; tentatively, D is TRBD2 (5 bases). V was clipped by 3 bases and J by 0 bases, with 7 bases between them. Germline V gives CDR1 SGHRS, CDR2 YFSETQ. The CDR3 is made up of 15 amino acids. For the CDR3, the DNA is TGCGCCAGCAGCTCACTAGGCTCTGGGGCCAACGTCCTGACTTTC. As protein: CASSSLGSGANVLTF.

This clone has a handful of counts. This chain joins TRBV29-1 and TRBJ1-1; no clear D. CDR1 and CDR2 from the germline V gene are SQVTM and ANQGSEA. The ends were cut back, 5 bases at V and 2 bases at J, with 15 bases in the middle. The CDR3 consists of 14 residues. CDR3 coding DNA: TGCAGCGTTTCCACTCGGGTCAGCAACACTGAAGCTTTCTTT. This encodes CSVSTRVSNTEAFF.

The V and J genes are TRBV30 and TRBJ1-2, with D maybe TRBD1 (5 bases). There are 14 residues in the CDR3. V was cut by 4 bases and J by 6 bases, with 18 bases left in between. Looked up from germline, CDR1 is GTSNPN and CDR2 is SVGIG (reference sequence). CDR3 nucleotide sequence: TGTGCCTGGACCCGGGACTCAAACGAGAATGGCTACACCTTC. Protein: CAWTRDSNENGYTF.

The gene calls are TRBV4-1 and TRBJ2-5, with a possible D match to TRBD1 (5 bases). The ends were cut back, 2 bases at V and 5 bases at J, with 15 bases in the middle. CDR3 size: 15 residues. Germline V gene data show CDR1 as MGHRA and CDR2 as YSYEKL. CDR3 amino acids: CASSQLLPGMETQYF. The CDR3 nucleotides are TGCGCCAGCAGCCAATTGCTTCCAGGGATGGAGACCCAGTACTTC.

The chain links TRBV9 to TRBJ2-7; 8 nucleotides line up with TRBD2. Germline lookup yields CDR1 SGDLS and CDR2 YYNGEE. This CDR3 has 16 amino acids. The junction had 10 bases not matched to a gene; V was cut back by 3 bases and J by 2 bases. The CDR3 spells CASSGLASGGTYEQYF. CDR3 sequence (DNA): TGTGCCAGCAGCGGGTTAGCGAGCGGGGGCACCTACGAGCAGTACTTC. The whole variable domain, remainder taken from reference TRBV9 and TRBJ2-7, is DSGVTQTPKHLITATGQRVTLRCSPRSGDLSVYWYQQSLDQGLQFLIQYYNGEERAKGNILERFSAQQFPDLHSELNLSSLELGDSALYFCASSGLASGGTYEQYFGPGTRLTVT.

V is TRBV30 and J is TRBJ2-2; a weak D match, TRBD2 (5 bases). V was cut by 7 bases and J by 4 bases, with 19 bases left in between. The CDR3 consists of 15 residues. Germline CDR1 reads GTSNPN; CDR2 reads SVGIG (reference sequence). In DNA, the CDR3 is TGTGCCTTGAACCGGGGTCAGGACCTCACCGGGGAGCTGTTTTTT. Protein sequence: CALNRGQDLTGELFF.

The rearrangement joins TRBV6-6 to TRBJ1-2; TRBD1 matches at 9 bases. CDR3 length equals 16 residues. CDR1 is MNHNY, CDR2 SVGAGI, per germline (reference sequence). Trimming at V came to 6 bases and at J to 0 bases, leaving 8 bases not matched to a gene. The CDR3 here is CASSAGTGLSNYGYTF. CDR3 sequence (DNA): TGTGCCAGCAGCGCCGGGACAGGGCTTTCTAACTATGGCTACACCTTC.

This chain joins TRBV20-1 and TRBJ1-2; D unclear. The CDR3 totals 10 residues. The V gene's germline CDR1 is DFQATT and CDR2 SNEGSKA (reference sequence). The CDR3 reads CRSGSWGYTF. CDR3 in DNA: TGCAGATCGGGGAGTTGGGGCTACACCTTC.

This clone showed up just once. The V gene is TRBV28, the J gene TRBJ2-7; maybe TRBD2 (7 bases). The CDR3 totals 15 residues. The V end was cut by 10 bases, the J end by 4 bases, with 23 bases between. The V gene's germline CDR1 is MDHEN and CDR2 SYDVKM. CDR3 amino acids: CAIVNRGEQGYEQYF. CDR3 nucleotide sequence: TGTGCCATCGTCAACCGGGGGGAACAGGGATACGAGCAGTACTTC.

The rearrangement links TRBV4-1 to TRBJ2-5; D uncertain. The V end lost 3 bases, the J end lost 7 bases, and 9 bases lay between the germline ends. CDR1 and CDR2 (germline): MGHRA, YSYEKL. There are 12 residues in the CDR3. CDR3 in DNA: TGCGCCAGCAGCCAGGTCTCGGGGACCCAGTACTTC. The encoded protein is CASSQVSGTQYF.

The chain couples TRBV7-2 to TRBJ2-5; 12 nucleotides line up with TRBD2. V lost 5 bases to trimming and J lost 4 bases; unmatched junction nucleotides: 5. The CDR3 has 15 residues. Germline V gene sequence: CDR1 SGHTA, CDR2 FQGNSA. DNA of the CDR3: TGTGCCAGCAGCCCGACTAGCGGGAGAGGAGAGACCCAGTACTTC. Amino acid sequence: CASSPTSGRGETQYF.

The genes are TRBV4-1 and TRBJ1-3; tentative D call: TRBD1 (6 bases). This CDR3 is 14 amino acids long. Germline values: CDR1 MGHRA, CDR2 YSYEKL. Trimming left V 5 bases short and J 1 base short, with 9 bases between. The CDR3: CASSLQGSGNTIYF. The CDR3 DNA reads TGCGCCAGCAGCTTACAGGGTTCTGGAAACACCATATATTTT.

This clone has a handful of counts. The chain couples TRBV15 to TRBJ2-7, with D maybe TRBD1 (6 bases). Trimming removed 0 bases from V and 1 base from J, with 16 bases in between. Germline CDR1 reads LNHNV; CDR2 reads YYDKDF (reference sequence). This CDR3 has 17 amino acids. The CDR3 nucleotides read TGTGCCACCAGCAGAGATCCTATGACAGGTTGGTCCTACGAGCAGTACTTC. Residues: CATSRDPMTGWSYEQYF.

In its sample, this clone was seen a few times. This rearrangement joins TRBV2 to TRBJ1-5; D is perhaps TRBD1 (5 bases). Germline CDR1 reads SNHLY; CDR2 reads FYNNEI. The CDR3 sequence is 13 residues long. V was shortened by 7 bases and J by 3 bases, with 10 bases between the two germline ends. The CDR3: CASKGQLNQPQHF. CDR3 in DNA: TGTGCCAGCAAAGGACAACTCAATCAGCCCCAGCATTTT.

The genes are TRBV7-9 and TRBJ1-2; D call uncertain. Germline CDR1 and CDR2: SEHNR and FQNEAQ (reference sequence). This CDR3 spans 14 amino acids. The ends were cut back, 0 bases at V and 4 bases at J, with 9 bases in the middle. In DNA form, the CDR3 reads TGTGCCAGCAGCTTAGCCGAGATTAGCTATGGCTACACCTTC. This sequence encodes CASSLAEISYGYTF.

This clone appeared a few times. This chain joins TRBV29-1 and TRBJ1-1; perhaps TRBD1 as D (5 bases). Germline V gives CDR1 SQVTM, CDR2 ANQGSEA. V was clipped by 6 bases and J by 3 bases, with 17 bases between them. The CDR3 spans 14 residues. CDR3 DNA: TGCAGCGTCTGTAAGGTAGGGGCCGACACTGAAGCTTTCTTT. It specifies CSVCKVGADTEAFF.

The CDR3 loop is CASSKTGGPGELFF. CDR3 bases: TGTGCCAGCAGCAAGACAGGGGGTCCCGGGGAGCTGTTTTTT. This sequence joins TRBV6-5 and TRBJ2-2, with 9 bases identical to TRBD1. Germline V CDR1 and CDR2: MNHEY, SVGAGI. The V gene end was trimmed by 6 bases and the J gene end by 6 bases; junction bases not matched to a gene: 5. The CDR3 spans 14 residues.